The clone carrying this T cell receptor beta chain is categorized as medium-sized. What it binds is unknown. These data originate in a study of liver allograft versus peripheral blood T cells. Study at large: Liver transplant recipients had T cell receptor repertoires compared between transplanted liver and peripheral blood. Study findings and constraints: Inside liver allografts, T cell receptor repertoires reportedly diverged from the repertoires found in peripheral blood.

The CDR3 contains 15 residues. The ends were cut back, 4 bases at V and 0 bases at J, with 13 bases in the middle. Germline CDR1 is LNHDA and CDR2 is SQIVND (reference sequence). One entry per CDR3 protein results from TCRdb running MiXCR on the reads. The sample shows around 2,500 distinct CDR3 sequences, 15% to 18% of them seen only once. The sequence was obtained from a human patient who had a liver transplant. Some T cells may be transferred from the graft donor. The rearrangement joins TRBV19 to TRBJ2-7, with D possibly TRBD1 on 5 matching bases. The CDR3 sequence: CASSTGHRLSYEQYF. In DNA, the CDR3 is TGTGCCAGTAGTACCGGACATCGCCTCTCCTACGAGCAGTACTTC.